This is a list of T cell receptor beta chains from one sample in a study of follicular helper T cells after annual influenza vaccination. Sequencing was performed with immunoSEQ multiplex PCR; in TCRdb, only in-frame clones are kept and a portion is missing. The data hold 26,000 or so clones, with roughly 80% observed a single time. The sequenced sample was CXCR5+ CD38- circulating T follicular helper cells from blood, obtained on the day of influenza vaccination. All receptors derive from an adult who received the influenza vaccine. Each CDR3 is given with its conserved first and last residue. The D gene is left open where the match is weak. The size of a clone is reported for some rows only, either as once, few or many, or as a class for expanded clones.

NA	TRBD1	TRBV5-1	TRBJ1-2	TGCGCCAGCACCTTAGAACCGGGACAGAACTATGGCTACACCTTC	CASTLEPGQNYGYTF
NA	NA	TRBV20-1	TRBJ2-1	TGCAGTTTGTCACAGGGCAATGAGCAGTTCTTC	CSLSQGNEQFF
NA	NA	TRBV6-5	TRBJ1-2	TGTGCCAGCAAACTTGGAGTAGGCAACTATGGCTACACCTTC	CASKLGVGNYGYTF
NA	TRBD2	TRBV5-5	TRBJ2-7	TGTGCCAGCAGCTTGGGACTAGCGGGAGGTGGTAGGACGGAAGAGCAGTACTTC	CASSLGLAGGGRTEEQYF
once	TRBD1	TRBV29-1	TRBJ2-7	TGCAGCGTTGGCACAGGGACAGGCGGCGAGCAGTACTTC	CSVGTGTGGEQYF
NA	TRBD1	TRBV7-9	TRBJ1-4	TGTGCCAGCAGCCCACAGGGGACGGTTAATGAAAAACTGTTTTTT	CASSPQGTVNEKLFF
NA	NA	TRBV7-2	TRBJ2-7	TGTGCCAGCAGCTTAGCGGGTAGCGGTTCCTACGAGCAGTACTTC	CASSLAGSGSYEQYF
NA	NA	TRBV5-1	TRBJ2-5	TGCGCCAGCAGCTTGGATCAGGGAGGGACCCAGTACTTC	CASSLDQGGTQYF
NA	NA	TRBV11-2	TRBJ1-1	TGTGCCAGCAGCTTGTATCGCACTGAAGCTTTCTTT	CASSLYRTEAFF
once	TRBD1	TRBV5-1	TRBJ1-1	TGCGCCAGCAGCCAGGGGGACTTGAACACTGAAGCTTTCTTT	CASSQGDLNTEAFF
NA	TRBD1	TRBV5-1	TRBJ2-7	TGCGCCAGCAGCTTGGGACAGGGTGGCTCCTACGAGCAGTACTTC	CASSLGQGGSYEQYF
NA	NA	TRBV11-2	TRBJ2-7	TGTGCCAGCAGCTTGCAACCGGGACTGACGAACGAGCAGTACTTC	CASSLQPGLTNEQYF
NA	NA	TRBV5-4	TRBJ2-7	TGTGCCAGCAGCTTGATAGACAGATCCTACGAGCAGTACTTC	CASSLIDRSYEQYF
NA	TRBD1	TRBV12-5	TRBJ2-2	TGTGCTAGTGGTTCCCGGGACAGGGGAATCGGGGAGCTGTTTTTT	CASGSRDRGIGELFF
NA	TRBD1	TRBV19	TRBJ1-2	TGTGCCAGTGAACAGGCAGGGGGTGGCTACACCTTC	CASEQAGGGYTF
few	NA	TRBV10-1	TRBJ2-7	TGCGCCAGCAGAAGGACGGGAACCTACGAGCAGTACTTC	CASRRTGTYEQYF
few	NA	TRBV10-3	TRBJ1-5	TGTGCCATCAGTGGAGGGAATTTTCAGCCCCAGCATTTT	CAISGGNFQPQHF
NA	NA	TRBV27	TRBJ1-1	TGTGCCAGCAGTCCACGGTCTCACGGGACTGAAGCTTTCTTT	CASSPRSHGTEAFF
NA	NA	TRBV4-2	TRBJ2-7	TGTGCCAGCAGCCAAGAGTTCGGGGGGCCCTTCGAGCAGTACTTC	CASSQEFGGPFEQYF
NA	NA	TRBV11-2	TRBJ1-2	TGTGCCAGCAGCTCGACGAGTGGGCAGGTCTATGGCTACACCTTC	CASSSTSGQVYGYTF
NA	TRBD2	TRBV2	TRBJ2-2	TGTGCCAGCAACCTAGCGGGAGGGAACACCGGGGAGCTGTTTTTT	CASNLAGGNTGELFF
NA	TRBD1	TRBV14	TRBJ2-6	TGTGCCAGCAGCGGGACAGGGGGCTCTGGGGCCAACGTCCTGACTTTC	CASSGTGGSGANVLTF
NA	TRBD1	TRBV28	TRBJ2-3	TGTGCCAGCAGTTTCCTCTACAGGGGTAGGTCGGAAGGCACAGATACGCAGTATTTT	CASSFLYRGRSEGTDTQYF
NA	TRBD2	TRBV5-4	TRBJ2-3	TGTGCCAGCAGCCCACCGGGACTAGTAGCGGATACGCAGTATTTT	CASSPPGLVADTQYF
once	NA	TRBV2	TRBJ1-2	TGTGCCAGCAGTGAGACCAGGAACTATGGCTACACCTTC	CASSETRNYGYTF
NA	TRBD2	TRBV11-2	TRBJ2-2	TGTGCCAGCAGCCCGGGACTAGCGGGAAACACCGGGGAGCTGTTTTTT	CASSPGLAGNTGELFF
NA	NA	TRBV19	TRBJ1-1	TGTGCCAGTAGTATGCGGGCTTGGGGTACTGAAGCTTTCTTT	CASSMRAWGTEAFF
NA	NA	TRBV6-8	TRBJ2-5	TGTGCCAGCACCCTTCCCAGGGCGGCTATAGGGACCCAGTACTTC	CASTLPRAAIGTQYF
few	TRBD2	TRBV11-3	TRBJ2-3	TGTGCCAGCAGCGAGGGGAGGGGCACAGATACGCAGTATTTT	CASSEGRGTDTQYF
NA	NA	TRBV29-1	TRBJ2-1	TGCAGCGTTGAGAAGACAGGTCCGGGCCGGAATGAGCAGTTCTTC	CSVEKTGPGRNEQFF
NA	NA	TRBV6-5	TRBJ1-6	TGTGCCAGCTCCCCTGGGGGAGGTTTGTCTTCACCCCTCCACTTT	CASSPGGGLSSPLHF
NA	NA	TRBV5-1	TRBJ1-4	TGCGCCAGCAGCTCGGACAGTCGTAATGAAAAACTGTTTTTT	CASSSDSRNEKLFF
few	NA	TRBV10-3	TRBJ1-5	TGTGCCATCGCAGGGAAGGGTCAGCCCCAGCATTTT	CAIAGKGQPQHF
NA	NA	TRBV2	TRBJ2-3	TGTGCCAGTAAACCTACGGGGGATACGCAGTATTTT	CASKPTGDTQYF
few	NA	TRBV7-2	TRBJ2-2	TGTGCCAGCAGCACTCACTCTGGCGGGGAGCTGTTTTTT	CASSTHSGGELFF
NA	TRBD2	TRBV5-6	TRBJ2-1	TGTGCCAGCAGCGCCGGGACTAGCCGAGCCTACAATGAGCAGTTCTTC	CASSAGTSRAYNEQFF
once	NA	TRBV15	TRBJ2-5	TGTGCCACCAGCAGTGTAATCCCAGGGTCCGAGGAGACCCAGTACTTC	CATSSVIPGSEETQYF
NA	NA	TRBV6-6	TRBJ2-7	TGTGCCAGCAGTTCCCCCACCTTGACTGGAACCTACGAGCAGTACTTC	CASSSPTLTGTYEQYF
NA	TRBD2	TRBV6-5	TRBJ2-7	TGTGCCAGCAGTAGCGGGAGGTACGAGCAGTACTTC	CASSSGRYEQYF
once	TRBD2	TRBV5-4	TRBJ2-3	TGTGCCAGCTTACTAGCGGGCACAGATACGCAGTATTTT	CASLLAGTDTQYF
few	TRBD1	TRBV18	TRBJ1-1	TGTGCCAGCTCAACCGGACAGGGCACTGAAGCTTTCTTT	CASSTGQGTEAFF
NA	NA	TRBV5-1	TRBJ2-3	TGCGCCAGCAGCTTGGCCAAGCGCGGCAGAGATACGCAGTATTTT	CASSLAKRGRDTQYF
once	NA	TRBV2	TRBJ1-5	TGTGCCAGCAGTGAAGGGGGGGGACAACTAAATCAGCCCCAGCATTTT	CASSEGGGQLNQPQHF
NA	TRBD1	TRBV5-4	TRBJ2-3	TGTGCCAGCACGACTCAGGGGGACGCTGGAGATACGCAGTATTTT	CASTTQGDAGDTQYF
NA	TRBD1	TRBV7-8	TRBJ1-6	TGTGCCAGCAGCTTAACAGGGGGCATTTTCTCACCCCTCCACTTT	CASSLTGGIFSPLHF